Included here is one T cell receptor beta chain sequence, with context. This record belongs to a study of control samples from healthy donors and cancer patients. Assay: immunoSEQ multiplex PCR; the TCRdb copy retains only in-frame clones and omits some. The sample lists roughly 120,000 clones, about 87% occurring once. Sequences were obtained from blood. This TCR was sampled from a middle-aged man in good health.

The CDR3 loop is CATSWGAGGENTIYF. The CDR3 DNA is TGTGCCACCAGCTGGGGGGCAGGGGGCGAAAACACCATATATTTT. The chain recombines TRBV15 with TRBJ1-3; 8 bases align to TRBD1. CDR1 LNHNV and CDR2 YYDKDF come from the germline V gene (reference sequence). The CDR3 is 15 amino acids. The trim removed 5 bases at V and 6 bases at J, leaving 9 bases unmatched. The full variable domain, in which reference TRBV15 and TRBJ1-3 provide the parts outside the CDR3, is DAMVIQNPRYQVTQFGKPVTLSCSQTLNHNVMYWYQQKSSQAPKLLFHYYDKDFNNEADTPDNFQSRRPNTSFCFLDIRSPGLGDTAMYLCATSWGAGGENTIYFGEGSWLTVV.